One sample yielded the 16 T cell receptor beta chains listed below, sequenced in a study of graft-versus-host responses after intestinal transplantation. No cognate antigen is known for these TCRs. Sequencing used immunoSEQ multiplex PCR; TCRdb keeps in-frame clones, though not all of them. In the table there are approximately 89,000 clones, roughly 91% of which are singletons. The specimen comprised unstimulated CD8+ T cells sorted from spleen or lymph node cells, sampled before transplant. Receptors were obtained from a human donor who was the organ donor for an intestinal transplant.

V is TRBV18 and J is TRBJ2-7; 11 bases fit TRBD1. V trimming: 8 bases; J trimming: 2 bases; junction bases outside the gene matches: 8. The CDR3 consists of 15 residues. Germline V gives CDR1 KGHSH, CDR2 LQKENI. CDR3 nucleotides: TGTGCCAGCCACCTACCGGGACAGGGGGCCTACGAGCAGTACTTC. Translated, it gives CASHLPGQGAYEQYF.

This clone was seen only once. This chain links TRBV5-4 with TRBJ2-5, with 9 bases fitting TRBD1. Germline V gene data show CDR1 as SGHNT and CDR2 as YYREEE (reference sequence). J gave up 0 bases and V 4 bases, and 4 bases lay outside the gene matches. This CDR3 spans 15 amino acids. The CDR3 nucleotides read TGTGCCAGCAGCAGGGACAGGGCGTACCAAGAGACCCAGTACTTC. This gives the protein CASSRDRAYQETQYF.

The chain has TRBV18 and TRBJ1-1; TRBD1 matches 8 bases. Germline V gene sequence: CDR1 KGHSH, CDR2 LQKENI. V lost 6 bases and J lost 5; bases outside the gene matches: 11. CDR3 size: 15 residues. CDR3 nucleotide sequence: TGTGCCAGCTCTCCAGGGGGCGCCAATTTGACTGAAGCTTTCTTT. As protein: CASSPGGANLTEAFF.

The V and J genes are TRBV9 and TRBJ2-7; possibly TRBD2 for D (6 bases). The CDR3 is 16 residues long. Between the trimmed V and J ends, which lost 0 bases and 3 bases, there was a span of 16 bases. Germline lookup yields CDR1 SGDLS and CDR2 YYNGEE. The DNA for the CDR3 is TGTGCCAGCAGCGTAGGAGCTGGGGAGGAGAACTACGAGCAGTACTTC. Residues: CASSVGAGEENYEQYF.

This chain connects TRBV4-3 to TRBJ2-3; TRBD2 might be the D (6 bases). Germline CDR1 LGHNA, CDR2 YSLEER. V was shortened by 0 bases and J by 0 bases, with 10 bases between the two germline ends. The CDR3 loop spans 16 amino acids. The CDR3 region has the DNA TGCGCCAGCAGCCAAGATCGCGGGACTAGCACAGATACGCAGTATTTT. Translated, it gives CASSQDRGTSTDTQYF.

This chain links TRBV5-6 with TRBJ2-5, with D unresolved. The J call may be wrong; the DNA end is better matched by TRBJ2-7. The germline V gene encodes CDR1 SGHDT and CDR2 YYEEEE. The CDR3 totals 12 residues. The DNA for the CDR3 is TGTGCCAGCAGCTTAGCTTCCTACGAGCAGTACTTC. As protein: CASSLASYEQYF.

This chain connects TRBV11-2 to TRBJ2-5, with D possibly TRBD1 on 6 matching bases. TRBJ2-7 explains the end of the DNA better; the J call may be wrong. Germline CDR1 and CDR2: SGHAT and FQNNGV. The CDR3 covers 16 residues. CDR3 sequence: CASSLEGDRRNYEQYF. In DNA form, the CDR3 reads TGTGCCAGCAGCTTAGAAGGTGACAGGAGAAACTACGAGCAGTACTTC.

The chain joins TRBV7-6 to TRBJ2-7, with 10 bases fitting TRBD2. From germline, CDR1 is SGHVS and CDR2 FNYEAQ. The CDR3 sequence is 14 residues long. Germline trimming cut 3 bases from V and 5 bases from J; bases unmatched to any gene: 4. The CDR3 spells CASSLSGGGHEQYF. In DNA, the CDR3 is TGTGCCAGCAGCTTGAGCGGGGGGGGCCACGAGCAGTACTTC.

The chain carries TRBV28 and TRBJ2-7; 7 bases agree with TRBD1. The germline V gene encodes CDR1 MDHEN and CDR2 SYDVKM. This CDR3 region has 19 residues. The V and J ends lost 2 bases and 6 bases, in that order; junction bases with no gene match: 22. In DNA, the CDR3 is TGTGCCAGCAGTTTAGTACAGGGGTTGGAAGCCGTATTTGGGGCCGAGCAGTACTTC. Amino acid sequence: CASSLVQGLEAVFGAEQYF. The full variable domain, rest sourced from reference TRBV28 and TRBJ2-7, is DVKVTQSSRYLVKRTGEKVFLECVQDMDHENMFWYRQDPGLGLRLIYFSYDVKMKEKGDIPEGYSVSREKKERFSLILESASTNQTSMYLCASSLVQGLEAVFGAEQYFGPGTRLTVT.

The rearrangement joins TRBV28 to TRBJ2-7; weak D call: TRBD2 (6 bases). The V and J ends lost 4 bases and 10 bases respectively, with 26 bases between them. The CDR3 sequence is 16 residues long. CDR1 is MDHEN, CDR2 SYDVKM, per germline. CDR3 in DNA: TGTGCCAGCAGTTCCGGTCGAAGCCCGGGACTTCTCGAACAGTACTTC. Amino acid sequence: CASSSGRSPGLLEQYF.

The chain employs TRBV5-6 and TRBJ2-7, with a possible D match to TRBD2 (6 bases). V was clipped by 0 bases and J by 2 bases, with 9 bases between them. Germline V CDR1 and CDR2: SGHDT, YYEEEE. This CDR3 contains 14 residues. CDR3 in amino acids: CASSLAGDPYEQYF. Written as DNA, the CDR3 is TGTGCCAGCAGCTTGGCGGGGGACCCCTACGAGCAGTACTTC. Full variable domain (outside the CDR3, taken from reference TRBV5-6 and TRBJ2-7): DAGVTQSPTHLIKTRGQQVTLRCSPKSGHDTVSWYQQALGQGPQFIFQYYEEEERQRGNFPDRFSGHQFPNYSSELNVNALLLGDSALYLCASSLAGDPYEQYFGPGTRLTVT.

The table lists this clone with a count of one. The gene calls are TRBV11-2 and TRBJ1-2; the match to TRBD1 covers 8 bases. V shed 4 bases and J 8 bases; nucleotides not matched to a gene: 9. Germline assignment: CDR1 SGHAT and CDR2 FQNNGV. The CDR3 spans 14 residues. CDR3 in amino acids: CASSSGQGFLGYTF. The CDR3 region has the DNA TGTGCCAGCAGCTCAGGACAGGGCTTTTTAGGCTACACCTTC.

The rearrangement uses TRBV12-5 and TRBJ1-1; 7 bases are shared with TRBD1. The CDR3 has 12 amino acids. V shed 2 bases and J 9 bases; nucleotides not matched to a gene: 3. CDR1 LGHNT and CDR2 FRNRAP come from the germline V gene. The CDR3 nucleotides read TGTGCTAGTGGTTTGCACAGGGGACAAGCTTTCTTT. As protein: CASGLHRGQAFF.

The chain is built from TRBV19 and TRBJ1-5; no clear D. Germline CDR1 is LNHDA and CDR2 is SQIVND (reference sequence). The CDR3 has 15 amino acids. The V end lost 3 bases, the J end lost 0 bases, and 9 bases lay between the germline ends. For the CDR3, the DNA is TGTGCCAGTAGTATCACAGAATATAGCAATCAGCCCCAGCATTTT. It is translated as CASSITEYSNQPQHF.

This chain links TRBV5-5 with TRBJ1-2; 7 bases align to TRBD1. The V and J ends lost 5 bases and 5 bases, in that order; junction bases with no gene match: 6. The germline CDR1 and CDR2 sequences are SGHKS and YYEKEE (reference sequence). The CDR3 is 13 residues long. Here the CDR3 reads CASSPDRVYGYTF. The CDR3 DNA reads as TGTGCCAGCAGTCCAGACAGGGTATATGGCTACACCTTC.

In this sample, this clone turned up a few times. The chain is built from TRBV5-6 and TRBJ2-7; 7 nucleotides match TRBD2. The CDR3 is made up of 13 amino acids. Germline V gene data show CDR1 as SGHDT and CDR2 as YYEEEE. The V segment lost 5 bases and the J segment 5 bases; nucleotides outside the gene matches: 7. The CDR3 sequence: CASSSGGIHEQYF. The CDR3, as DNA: TGTGCCAGCAGTTCCGGGGGGATTCACGAGCAGTACTTC.